The 17 T cell receptor beta chains below come from one sample, sequenced in a study of Graves' ophthalmopathy and Graves' hyperthyroidism. RNA transcripts were the template, and TCR beta CDR3 regions were amplified from them. HTBI-primed RT-PCR formed the first round, and a multiplex PCR formed the second. Using its own MiXCR run on the multiplex PCR reads, TCRdb lists one record per CDR3 protein. The table shows 680,000 or so distinct CDR3 sequences, with about 20% occurring only once. Sequenced input: peripheral blood. Every receptor here comes from a young woman with stable Graves' hyperthyroidism. Some clones in this sample may be carry-over from other donors' samples.

This clonotype was picked up a small number of times. Likely a read error: the CDR3 ends without its conserved phenylalanine or tryptophan. The chain uses TRBV6-5 and TRBJ2-7, with 7 bases matching TRBD1. With 4 bases clipped from V and 0 bases from J, the junction kept 6 bases outside the gene matches. This CDR3 is built from 15 residues. Germline CDR1 MNHEY, CDR2 SVGAGI. In DNA, the CDR3 is TGTGCCAGCAGTTCCGGACAGGCCAGCTCCTACGAGCAGTACTTG. Translated: CASSSGQASSYEQYL.

J is TRBJ2-4 and V is TRBV6-2 or TRBV6-3, with TRBD2 as a possible D gene (6 bases). V gave up 6 bases and J gave up 0 bases, with 12 bases separating them. Germline V gene lookup returns CDR1 MNHEY and CDR2 SVGEGT. This CDR3 spans 15 amino acids. Written as DNA, the CDR3 is TGTGCCAGCAGGACGGGAGTGCGAGCCAAAAACATTCAGTACTTC. Translation: CASRTGVRAKNIQYF.

The chain links TRBV7-8 to TRBJ2-5; possibly TRBD1 for D (6 bases). V dropped 6 bases and J dropped 5 bases, with 13 bases sitting between them. The CDR3 length is 13 residues. CDR1 is SGHVS and CDR2 is FQNEAQ in the germline V gene. The CDR3 nucleotides are TGTGCCAGCAGTTATCCAGGGGACGAGACCCAGTACTTC. Translating gives CASSYPGDETQYF.

This clonotype appeared many times. J is TRBJ1-1 and V is TRBV6-5; D is possibly TRBD1 (5 bases). The CDR3 is 15 amino acids. The germline V gene encodes CDR1 MNHEY and CDR2 SVGAGI. V dropped 1 base and J dropped 5 bases, with 14 bases sitting between them. Here the CDR3 DNA reads TGTGCCAGCAGTTACTTACACGAGGAGGGGACTGAAGCTTTCTTT. Translating it yields CASSYLHEEGTEAFF.

The chain employs TRBV20-1 and TRBJ2-7; tentative D call: TRBD2 (6 bases). Germline values: CDR1 DFQATT, CDR2 SNEGSKA (reference sequence). Trimming removed 5 bases from V and 5 bases from J, with 10 bases in between. This CDR3 comprises 11 residues. The CDR3 DNA reads TGCAGTGCTCCGGGGGTACACGAGCAGTACTTC. This encodes CSAPGVHEQYF.

The genes are TRBV6-2 or TRBV6-3 and TRBJ1-1; D remains unclear. Germline CDR1 MNHEY, CDR2 SVGEGT. Trimming removed 6 bases at V and 3 bases at J, with 14 bases between. This CDR3 contains 14 residues. In DNA form, the CDR3 reads TGTGCCAGCAGCCAAATCGGGGAACACACTGAAGCTTTCTTT. This encodes CASSQIGEHTEAFF.

This clonotype was recorded at least ten times. This rearrangement joins TRBV4-1 to TRBJ2-5, with D tentatively TRBD1 (6 bases). The CDR3 sequence is 16 residues long. In germline, CDR1 is MGHRA, CDR2 YSYEKL. Trimming removed 3 bases at V and 5 bases at J, with 19 bases between. The CDR3 DNA follows: TGCGCCAGCAGCCAGGCTTGGGGGCTTTTTGGTGAGACCCAGTACTTC. Its protein is CASSQAWGLFGETQYF.

This clonotype appeared many times. The rearrangement joins TRBV19 to TRBJ2-7; 9 nucleotides align to TRBD1. V lost 6 bases and J lost 7; bases outside the gene matches: 10. The CDR3 is 14 amino acids. Germline V gene lookup returns CDR1 LNHDA and CDR2 SQIVND (reference sequence). In DNA, the CDR3 is TGTGCCAGTAGGCCCCCCGGGACAGGGCGTGAGCAGTACTTC. This codes for CASRPPGTGREQYF.

In its sample, this clonotype was seen many times. The chain carries TRBV19 and TRBJ1-5, with TRBD1 identical over 7 bases. Trimming cost V 3 bases and J 2 bases; bases outside gene matches: 7. CDR1 is LNHDA, CDR2 SQIVND, per germline (reference sequence). The length of the CDR3 is 16 residues. The CDR3 protein is CASSIDRVMGNQPQHF. The CDR3 bases are TGTGCCAGTAGTATCGACAGGGTGATGGGCAATCAGCCCCAGCATTTT.

The chain has TRBV6-1 and TRBJ2-7, with 7 bases fitting TRBD1. This CDR3 comprises 13 residues. Germline trimming cut 2 bases from V and 12 bases from J; bases unmatched to any gene: 10. The germline V gene encodes CDR1 MNHNS and CDR2 SASEGT. The CDR3 DNA reads TGTGCCAGCAGTGAAAGGGAGACAGGGCACGGGTACTTC. This gives the protein CASSERETGHGYF.

This clonotype was picked up many times. V is TRBV12-3 or TRBV12-4 and J is TRBJ1-2, with TRBD1 as a possible D gene (6 bases). V was trimmed by 5 bases and J by 4 bases, leaving 11 bases between them. This CDR3 spans 13 amino acids. The CDR3 here is CASSTDSLYGYTF. CDR3 DNA: TGTGCCAGCAGTACGGACAGCCTCTATGGCTACACCTTC.

This clonotype has only a few counts. The chain employs TRBV5-1 and TRBJ1-1, with TRBD1 identical over 11 bases. V shed 5 bases, J shed 8 bases, and the junction held 5 bases outside the gene matches. Germline CDR1 and CDR2: SGHRS and YFSETQ. The CDR3 has 13 residues. CDR3 bases: TGCGCCAGCAGTTGGGGACAGGGGGTGGAAGCTTTCTTT. As protein: CASSWGQGVEAFF.

This clonotype was counted at least ten times. This chain connects TRBV7-8 to TRBJ2-2, with D possibly being TRBD1 or TRBD2 (5 bases each). The germline CDR1 and CDR2 sequences are SGHVS and FQNEAQ. V was trimmed by 5 bases and J by 8 bases, leaving 15 bases between them. The CDR3 length is 14 residues. CDR3 coding DNA: TGTGCCAGCAGCCTATATGGGGGAGAGGGGGAGCTGTTTTTT. Amino acid sequence: CASSLYGGEGELFF.

The table lists this clonotype with a count of one. The chain links TRBV27 to TRBJ2-2; D gene uncertain. The V end lost 6 bases, the J end lost 6 bases, and 17 bases lay between the germline ends. This CDR3 is built from 15 residues. Germline lookup yields CDR1 MNHEY and CDR2 SMNVEV (reference sequence). In nucleotides, the CDR3 is TGTGCCAGCAGCCCGACCCGGACGGCTCCCGGGGAGCTGTTTTTT. Its protein product is CASSPTRTAPGELFF.

This clonotype showed up just a few times. The rearrangement joins TRBV20-1 to TRBJ2-5; 8 positions agree with TRBD1. Germline loops: CDR1 DFQATT, CDR2 SNEGSKA (reference sequence). CDR3 size: 14 residues. Trimming took 4 bases from V and 2 from J; bases not matched to a gene: 6. For the CDR3, the DNA is TGCAGTGCTACTCCGGGACAGGAACAAGAGACCCAGTACTTC. Translated, it gives CSATPGQEQETQYF.

This clonotype was counted ten times or more. The chain has TRBV5-1 and TRBJ2-2; no reliable D call. CDR1 SGHRS and CDR2 YFSETQ come from the germline V gene. V was cut by 2 bases and J by 0 bases, with 5 bases left in between. This CDR3 is built from 14 residues. The CDR3 bases are TGCGCCAGCAGCTTACTAACGAACACCGGGGAGCTGTTTTTT. Its protein is CASSLLTNTGELFF.

This clonotype appeared many times. The V and J genes are TRBV30 and TRBJ2-7; possible D gene TRBD1, 5 bases. The CDR3 totals 13 residues. Trimming stripped 5 bases from V and 2 bases from J, with 13 bases between. The germline V gene has CDR1 GTSNPN and CDR2 SVGIG (reference sequence). CDR3 sequence (DNA): TGTGCCTGGGGTCACAGACAGACCTACGAGCAGTACTTC. It codes for CAWGHRQTYEQYF.